This TCR beta chain was identified during a study of shared T cell receptors in the human thymus. TCRdb's copy holds only in-frame clones and misses some; the assay was immunoSEQ multiplex PCR. The sample shows over 650,000 clones, about 87% of them seen only once. V was clipped by 2 bases and J by 2 bases, with 15 bases between them. CDR1 and CDR2 from the germline V gene are MDHEN and SYDVKM. This CDR3 comprises 17 residues. This sample was shared with a second study, whose subject was human thymus T cells. That work adds: Having corrective surgery for congenital heart defects, healthy Finnish infants were the ones who donated. Resected material from corrective heart surgery provided the thymus tissue analysed. Thymic and blood repertoires appeared to show biased V and J gene usage. There were highly overlapping thymic repertoires among unrelated individuals, as related research reported.

Input material: thymocytes. The chain joins TRBV28 to TRBJ1-4; weak D call: TRBD1 (6 bases). This clonotype was obtained from a boy under two years old with a congenital heart defect. CDR3 coding DNA: TGTGCCAGCAGTTTAAAGGCTGGGGGCAGGACTAATGAAAAACTGTTTTTT. The encoded protein is CASSLKAGGRTNEKLFF.